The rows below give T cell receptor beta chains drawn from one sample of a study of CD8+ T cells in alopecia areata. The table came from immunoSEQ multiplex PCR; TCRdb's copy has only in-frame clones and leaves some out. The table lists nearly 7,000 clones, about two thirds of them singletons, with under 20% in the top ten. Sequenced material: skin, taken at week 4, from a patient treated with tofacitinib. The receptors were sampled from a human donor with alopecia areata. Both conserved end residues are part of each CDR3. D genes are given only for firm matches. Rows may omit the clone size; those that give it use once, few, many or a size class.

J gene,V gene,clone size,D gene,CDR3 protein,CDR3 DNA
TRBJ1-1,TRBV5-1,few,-,CASSLGTGNRAFF,TGCGCCAGCAGCTTGGGGACGGGCAATAGGGCTTTCTTT
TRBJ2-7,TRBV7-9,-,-,CASTGQLTYEQYF,TGTGCCAGCACCGGACAGTTGACCTACGAGCAGTACTTC
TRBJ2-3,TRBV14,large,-,CASSLFWGPVSTDTQYF,TGTGCCAGCAGCCTTTTTTGGGGCCCCGTAAGCACAGATACGCAGTATTTT
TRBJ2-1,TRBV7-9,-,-,CASSLPSGQLYNEQFF,TGTGCCAGCAGCTTACCCTCGGGACAACTATACAATGAGCAGTTCTTC
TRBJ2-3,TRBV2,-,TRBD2,CASKLAGEGDTQYF,TGTGCCAGCAAACTAGCGGGGGAGGGAGATACGCAGTATTTT
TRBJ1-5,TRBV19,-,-,CASWSVGGQPQHF,TGTGCCAGTTGGTCGGTCGGGGGCCAGCCCCAGCATTTT
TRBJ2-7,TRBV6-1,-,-,CASSEARFYATGGHEQYF,TGTGCCAGCAGTGAAGCCCGCTTTTATGCGACTGGCGGTCACGAGCAGTACTTC
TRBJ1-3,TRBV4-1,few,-,CASSRPGGNTIYF,TGCGCCAGCAGCCGACCGGGGGGAAACACCATATATTTT
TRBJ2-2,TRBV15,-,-,CATSRDKAINTGELFF,TGTGCCACCAGCAGAGATAAGGCTATTAACACCGGGGAGCTGTTTTTT
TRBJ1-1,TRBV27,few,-,CASSSYRVTEAFF,TGTGCCAGCAGTTCTTACAGGGTTACTGAAGCTTTCTTT
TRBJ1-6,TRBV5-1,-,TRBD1,CASQGQGYDSPLHF,TGCGCCAGCCAGGGACAGGGGTATGATTCACCCCTCCACTTT
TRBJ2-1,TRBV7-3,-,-,CASSLRSTVSSYNEQFF,TGTGCCAGCAGCTTACGCTCGACAGTAAGCTCCTACAATGAGCAGTTCTTC
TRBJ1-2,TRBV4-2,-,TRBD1,CASSQPLGQYGYTF,TGTGCCAGCAGCCAACCTCTGGGACAGTATGGCTACACCTTC
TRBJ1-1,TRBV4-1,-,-,CASSPGAGAGTEAFF,TGCGCCAGCAGCCCGGGGGCTGGCGCGGGCACTGAAGCTTTCTTT
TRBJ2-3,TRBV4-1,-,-,CASSQDQWRTDTQYF,TGCGCCAGCAGCCAAGATCAGTGGCGGACAGATACGCAGTATTTT
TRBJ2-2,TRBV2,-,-,CASNEGNTGELFF,TGTGCCAGCAACGAAGGGAACACCGGGGAGCTGTTTTTT
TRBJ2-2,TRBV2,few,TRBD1,CASNPGQVTPGELFF,TGTGCCAGCAACCCGGGACAGGTGACCCCCGGGGAGCTGTTTTTT
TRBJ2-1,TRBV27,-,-,CASRDAGIYNEQFF,TGTGCCAGCCGGGACGCCGGTATCTACAATGAGCAGTTCTTC
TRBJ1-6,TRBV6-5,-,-,CASSYSGFGRHSPLHF,TGTGCCAGCAGTTACTCCGGATTTGGCAGGCATTCACCCCTCCACTTT
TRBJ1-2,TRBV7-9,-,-,CASSLASGTNYGYTF,TGTGCCAGCAGCTTAGCGTCAGGGACGAACTATGGCTACACCTTC
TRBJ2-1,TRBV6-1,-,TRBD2,CASSLTSGFYNEQFF,TGTGCCAGCAGTTTGACTAGCGGGTTCTACAATGAGCAGTTCTTC
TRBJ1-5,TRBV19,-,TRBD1,CASSETGQYNQPQHF,TGTGCCAGTAGCGAGACGGGACAGTACAATCAGCCCCAGCATTTT
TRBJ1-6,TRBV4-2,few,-,CASSQAPAQILSYNSPLHF,TGTGCCAGCAGCCAGGCCCCCGCACAGATCCTCAGCTATAATTCACCCCTCCACTTT
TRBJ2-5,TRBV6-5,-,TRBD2,CASSSSSGRAETQYF,TGTGCCAGCAGTTCCTCTAGCGGGAGGGCCGAGACCCAGTACTTC
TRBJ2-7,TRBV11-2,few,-,CASSLAWEQYF,TGTGCCAGCAGCTTAGCGTGGGAGCAGTACTTC
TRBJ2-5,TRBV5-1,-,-,CASSLDGRGGTQYF,TGCGCCAGCAGTTTGGACGGGAGAGGGGGGACCCAGTACTTC
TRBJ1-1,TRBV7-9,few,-,CASSTLGGIVTEAFF,TGTGCCAGCAGCACCCTCGGTGGGATAGTCACTGAAGCTTTCTTT
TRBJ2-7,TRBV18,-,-,CASSKGTPSYEQYF,TGTGCCAGCTCAAAAGGGACACCCTCCTACGAGCAGTACTTC
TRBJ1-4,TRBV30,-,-,CAWSAGWTNEKLFF,TGTGCCTGGAGTGCCGGGTGGACTAATGAAAAACTGTTTTTT
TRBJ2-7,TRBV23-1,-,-,CASCGHYEQYF,TGCGCCAGCTGCGGGCACTACGAGCAGTACTTC
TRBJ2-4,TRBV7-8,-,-,CASSLGKNIQYF,TGTGCCAGCAGCCTGGGCAAAAACATTCAGTACTTC
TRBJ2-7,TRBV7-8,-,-,CASSSKWGFSTYEQYF,TGTGCCAGCAGCAGCAAATGGGGTTTTAGCACCTACGAGCAGTACTTC
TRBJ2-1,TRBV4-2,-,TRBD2,CASSQDPSSGSNEQFF,TGTGCCAGCAGCCAAGATCCCTCTAGCGGGAGCAATGAGCAGTTCTTC
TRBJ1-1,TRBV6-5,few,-,CASSPMTQNTEAFF,TGTGCCAGCAGTCCCATGACACAGAACACTGAAGCTTTCTTT
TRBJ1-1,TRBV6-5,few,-,CASTGLLNTEAFF,TGTGCCAGCACCGGACTCCTGAACACTGAAGCTTTCTTT
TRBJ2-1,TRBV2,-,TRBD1,CAGIGTVRTNEQFF,TGTGCCGGTATTGGGACAGTGCGAACCAATGAGCAGTTCTTC
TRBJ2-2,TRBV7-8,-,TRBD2,CASSLVSGGAGELFF,TGTGCCAGCAGCTTAGTTAGCGGGGGGGCCGGGGAGCTGTTTTTT
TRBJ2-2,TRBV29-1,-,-,CSASRKSSGTGELFF,TGCAGCGCCAGTCGAAAGTCGTCGGGGACCGGGGAGCTGTTTTTT
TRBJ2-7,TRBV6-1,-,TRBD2,CASSESPGEGPREQYF,TGTGCCAGCAGCGAAAGCCCCGGGGAGGGGCCCCGGGAGCAGTACTTC
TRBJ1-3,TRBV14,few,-,CASSQDHRVSSGNTIYF,TGTGCCAGCAGCCAAGATCACCGCGTGTCCTCTGGAAACACCATATATTTT
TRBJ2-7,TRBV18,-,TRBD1,CASSPGTGGYEQYF,TGTGCCAGCTCACCGGGGACAGGGGGCTACGAGCAGTACTTC
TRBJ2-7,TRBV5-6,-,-,CASSFNFGRPDLYEQYF,TGTGCCAGCAGCTTTAATTTCGGCAGACCAGATCTCTACGAGCAGTACTTC
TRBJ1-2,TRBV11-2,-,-,CASSLVHGGAYGYTF,TGTGCCAGCAGCTTAGTACATGGGGGGGCGTATGGCTACACCTTC
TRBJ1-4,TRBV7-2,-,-,CASSGQRNEKLFF,TGTGCCAGCAGCGGCCAGAGGAATGAAAAACTGTTTTTT
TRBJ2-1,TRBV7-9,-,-,CASSLSRIYNEQFF,TGTGCCAGCAGCTTATCTCGAATCTACAATGAGCAGTTCTTC
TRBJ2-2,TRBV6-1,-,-,CASSELGGGLFF,TGTGCCAGCAGTGAACTCGGTGGCGGGCTGTTTTTT
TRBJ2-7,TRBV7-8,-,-,CASSQGDFSYEQYF,TGTGCCAGCAGTCAAGGAGACTTCTCCTACGAGCAGTACTTC
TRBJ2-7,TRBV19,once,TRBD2,CASSVGLAGGYEQYF,TGTGCCAGTAGTGTGGGACTAGCGGGAGGCTACGAGCAGTACTTC
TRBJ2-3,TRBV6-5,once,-,CASRVANTDTQYF,TGTGCCAGCAGAGTAGCGAATACAGATACGCAGTATTTT
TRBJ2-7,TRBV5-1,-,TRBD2,CASSLAGLAGVTYEQYF,TGCGCCAGCAGCTTGGCAGGACTAGCGGGAGTTACCTACGAGCAGTACTTC
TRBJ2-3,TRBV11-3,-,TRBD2,CASSPGRTSGSTDTQYF,TGTGCCAGCAGCCCCGGCCGGACTAGCGGTTCCACAGATACGCAGTATTTT
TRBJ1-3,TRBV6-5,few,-,CASSSRGGAGNTIYF,TGTGCCAGCAGCTCGAGGGGGGGCGCGGGAAACACCATATATTTT